This TCR beta chain comes out of a study of response to subunit inactivated influenza vaccine (dated by TCRdb to 2016 to 2019). Describing the broader study: To follow how T cells responded to a trivalent subunit inactivated influenza vaccine, the researchers relied on deep quantitative profiling of the T cell receptor repertoire.

The germline V gene supplies CDR1 MDHEN and CDR2 SYDVKM. Including cysteine and phenylalanine, the CDR3 has 16 amino acids. Only the CDR3 region is kept as DNA, spanning 48 bases read in frame from base 1. V is reduced by 7 bases and J by 2 bases, leaving a spacing of 19 bases between them. Comments on this clonotype: The clone's antigen remains unknown. The record has no base qualities; no much larger clone is one base away.

What the work shows at the level of the full study, not this receptor alone: The authors suggested that each seasonal influenza vaccination may recruit only a limited number of new T cells.

The library was obtained by RT-PCR. Instrument used: Illumina HiSeq 2500. TCRdb handled the public reads itself, with Q25 trimming in fastp and clone calling in MiXCR, and kept productive beta chains. For every CDR3 protein sequence, its rows merge into one entry that carries the most common genes and DNA. This sample lists hundreds of thousands of distinct CDR3 sequences; approximately 12% were detected once. Jointly, the top ten make up 10% of the sample. This TCR was sampled from a man in his forties or fifties who received an inactivated influenza vaccine. Donor details come from another sample of the same person, matched by shared clones. The specimen comprised PBMCs from blood, sampled on the day of vaccination. This receptor chain uses TRBV28 and TRBJ2-3; the D segment could be TRBD1, given 6 matching bases. DNA sequence: TGTGCCAGCATCCCCACAGAGGGGGATTACACAGATACGCAGTATTTT. Its translation is CASIPTEGDYTDTQYF. With the rest looked up from the reference TRBV28 and TRBJ2-3 genes rather than sequenced, the full variable domain is DVKVTQSSRYLVKRTGEKVFLECVQDMDHENMFWYRQDPGLGLRLIYFSYDVKMKEKGDIPEGYSVSREKKERFSLILESASTNQTSMYLCASIPTEGDYTDTQYFGPGTRLTVL.